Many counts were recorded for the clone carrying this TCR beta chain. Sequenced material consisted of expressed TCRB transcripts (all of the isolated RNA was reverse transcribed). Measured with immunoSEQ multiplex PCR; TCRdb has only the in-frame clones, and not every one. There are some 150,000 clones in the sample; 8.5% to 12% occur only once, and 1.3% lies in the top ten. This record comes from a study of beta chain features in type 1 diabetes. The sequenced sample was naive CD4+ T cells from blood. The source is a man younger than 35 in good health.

Written as DNA, the CDR3 is TGTGCCAGCAGGGGAGCAGGAGATACGCAGTATTTT. It translates to CASRGAGDTQYF. This chain joins TRBV6-6 and TRBJ2-3; possible D gene TRBD2, 5 bases. The CDR3 is made up of 12 amino acids. V was trimmed by 6 bases and J by 5 bases, leaving 9 bases between them. Per germline, CDR1 MNHNY and CDR2 SVGAGI (reference sequence).